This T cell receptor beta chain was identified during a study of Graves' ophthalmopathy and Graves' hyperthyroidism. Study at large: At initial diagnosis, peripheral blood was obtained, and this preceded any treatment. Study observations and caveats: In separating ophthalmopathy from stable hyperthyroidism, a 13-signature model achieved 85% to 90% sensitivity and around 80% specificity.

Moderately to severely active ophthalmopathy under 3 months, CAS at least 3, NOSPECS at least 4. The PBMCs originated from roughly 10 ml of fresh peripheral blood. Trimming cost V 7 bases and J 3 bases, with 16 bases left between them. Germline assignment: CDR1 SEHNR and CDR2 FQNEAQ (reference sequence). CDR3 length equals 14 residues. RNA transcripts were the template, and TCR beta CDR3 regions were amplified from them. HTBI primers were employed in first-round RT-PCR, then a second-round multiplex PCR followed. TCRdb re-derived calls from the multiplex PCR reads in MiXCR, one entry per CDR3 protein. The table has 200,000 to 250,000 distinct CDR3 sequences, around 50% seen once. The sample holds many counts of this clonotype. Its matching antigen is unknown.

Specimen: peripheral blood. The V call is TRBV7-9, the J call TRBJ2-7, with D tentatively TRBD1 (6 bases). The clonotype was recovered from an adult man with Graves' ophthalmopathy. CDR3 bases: TGTGCCAGCACAAGCTTGCGGACAGACTACGAGCAGTACTTC. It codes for CASTSLRTDYEQYF. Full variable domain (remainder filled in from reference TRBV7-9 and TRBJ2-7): DTGVSQNPRHKITKRGQNVTFRCDPISEHNRLYWYRQTLGQGPEFLTYFQNEAQLEKSRLLSDRFSAERPKGSFSTLEIQRTEQGDSAMYLCASTSLRTDYEQYFGPGTRLTVT.